The present TCR beta chain was sequenced within a study of blood T cell repertoires in COVID-19. Overall study: The United States, Italy and Spain were the sources of the acute and convalescent COVID-19 samples.

The authors' processing: Counts of nucleated cells, estimated from reference gene primer amplification, were obtained. Sequencing used immunoSEQ multiplex PCR; TCRdb keeps in-frame clones, though not all of them. The V and J calls and clone size were taken over from that table, and D and trimming were inferred from the DNA. Here the sample spans roughly 220,000 clones, roughly 80% being singletons. In germline, CDR1 is MNHEY, CDR2 SVGEGT. The V gene lost 4 bases and the J gene lost 6 bases, with 16 bases spanning the gap. The CDR3 has 15 residues. Material for sequencing was peripheral blood. V and J are TRBV6-2 or TRBV6-3 and TRBJ1-5; tentative D call: TRBD1 (5 bases). The clonotype comes from a man in his thirties or forties with active or convalescent COVID-19. The CDR3 DNA reads as TGTGCCAGCAGTTGGGGGGAGATGTTACTTCAGCCCCAGCATTTT. It specifies CASSWGEMLLQPQHF.